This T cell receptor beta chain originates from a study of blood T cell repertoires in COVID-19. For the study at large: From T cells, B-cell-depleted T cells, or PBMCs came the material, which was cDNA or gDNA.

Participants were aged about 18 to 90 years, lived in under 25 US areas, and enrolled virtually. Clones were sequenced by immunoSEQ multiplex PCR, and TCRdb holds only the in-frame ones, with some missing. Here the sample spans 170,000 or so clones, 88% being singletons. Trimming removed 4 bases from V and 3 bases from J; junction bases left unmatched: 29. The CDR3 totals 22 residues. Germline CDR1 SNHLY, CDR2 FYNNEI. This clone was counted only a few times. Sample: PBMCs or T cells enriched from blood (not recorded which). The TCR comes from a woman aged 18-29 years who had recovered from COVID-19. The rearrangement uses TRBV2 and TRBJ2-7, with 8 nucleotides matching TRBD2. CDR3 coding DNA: TGTGCCAGCAGTGGAACACGTAGTGGGCGGGAGGACCAAGCACCCCTTTACTACGAGCAGTACTTC. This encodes CASSGTRSGREDQAPLYYEQYF. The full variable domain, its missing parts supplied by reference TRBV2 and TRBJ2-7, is EPEVTQTPSHQVTQMGQEVILRCVPISNHLYFYWYRQILGQKVEFLVSFYNNEISEKSEIFDDQFSVERPDGSNFTLKIRSTKLEDSAMYFCASSGTRSGREDQAPLYYEQYFGPGTRLTVT.